The sequence of this TCR beta chain was determined in a study of shared clonotypes between healthy human individuals. Turning to the study itself: Used for every donor were three CD4 naive, three CD4 memory, two CD8 naive and one CD8 memory plate. General study results and limits: There were few donors, and this limited the genetic and exposure-history diversity represented. Naive CD4 clonotypes were shared across several donors at roughly 5.3%. Generally, naive subsets came out with larger estimated richness than memory subsets.

Sequencing used immunoSEQ multiplex PCR; TCRdb keeps in-frame clones, though not all of them. The sample lists roughly 2.5 million clones, roughly nine tenths occurring once. The CDR3 loop spans 15 amino acids. Trimming took off 0 bases at V and 3 bases at J, with 11 bases between the two ends. Germline V gene data show CDR1 as SEHNR and CDR2 as FQNEAQ (reference sequence). With regard to this clone: What it binds is unknown.

This receptor was obtained from a man aged 18 to 29 in good health. The chain couples TRBV7-9 to TRBJ2-5; D not resolved. Sample: naive CD4+ T cells sorted from blood. Subset: CD45RA+ positively selected. The CDR3 DNA reads as TGTGCCAGCAGCTTAGCATTGACTGGAAAAGAGACCCAGTACTTC. It codes for CASSLALTGKETQYF.